The clone carrying this T cell receptor (beta chain) was recorded many times. Antigen specificity is unknown. Time point reported: pre-sensitization, week 0. Treatment noted: therapeutic diphenylcyclopropenone sensitization with weekly scalp DPC. Total RNA came from unfractionated whole blood. Germline V gives CDR1 MNHEY, CDR2 SVGAGI. The V and J ends lost 6 bases and 0 bases respectively, with 17 bases between them. CDR3 length: 17 amino acids. These data originate in a study of human T cells and chemical hapten exposure. The study, taken as a whole, reports: TCRs exceeding 1 in 1000 frequency stayed unchanged with DPC sensitization. With patch test score, the counts of PT1 expanded TCRs showed a positive correlation.

Individual cDNA molecules received unique molecular identifiers in the library. TCRdb ran MiXCR on the RACE reads and lists one entry per CDR3 protein. The sample holds 300,000 to 450,000 distinct CDR3 sequences; 5.5% are singletons and the top ten take around 8.8%. The origin of this receptor is a woman aged 18-29 years with alopecia areata. Some clones in this sample may be carry-over from other donors' samples. The sequencing here drew on whole blood, taken in connection with sensitization to the hapten diphenylcyclopropenone (DPC). The rearrangement uses TRBV6-5 and TRBJ1-4; D is perhaps TRBD1 (5 bases). The CDR3 DNA is TGTGCCAGCAGAGACATAGACAGTGCTACAACTAATGAAAAACTGTTTTTT. Its protein is CASRDIDSATTNEKLFF.